The clone carrying this T cell receptor (beta chain) is judged medium-sized (0.01 to 0.1%). No cell sorting was done before RNA was extracted from the tissue. The record originates from a study of tumor and adjacent non-tumor tissue in lung cancer. The CDR3 extends over 13 amino acids. With 6 bases clipped from V and 1 base from J, the junction kept 3 bases outside the gene matches. The V gene's germline CDR1 is SQVTM and CDR2 ANQGSEA. Three rounds of nested PCR, following a modified ARM-PCR protocol, produced the TCRbeta library. A single record per CDR3 protein comes from TCRdb applying MiXCR to the multiplex PCR reads. The sample holds more than 70,000 distinct CDR3 sequences; 61% are singletons and the top ten take 15%.

This clonotype was sampled from a man in his 70s with non-small cell lung cancer. The chain carries TRBV29-1 and TRBJ1-1; 9 bases match TRBD1. Sequenced input: lung tumor tissue. CDR3 bases: TGCAGCGTACGGACAGGGGCGAACACTGAAGCTTTCTTT. Amino acids: CSVRTGANTEAFF.